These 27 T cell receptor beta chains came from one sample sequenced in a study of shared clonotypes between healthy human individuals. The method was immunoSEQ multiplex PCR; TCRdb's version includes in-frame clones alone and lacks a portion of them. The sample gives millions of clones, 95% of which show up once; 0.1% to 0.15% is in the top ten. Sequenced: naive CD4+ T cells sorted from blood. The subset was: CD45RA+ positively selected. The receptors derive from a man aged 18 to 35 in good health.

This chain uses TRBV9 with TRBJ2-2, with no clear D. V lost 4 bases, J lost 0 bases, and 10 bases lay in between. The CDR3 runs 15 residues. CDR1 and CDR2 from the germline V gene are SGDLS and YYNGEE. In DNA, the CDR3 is TGTGCCAGCAGCACTTCGTCCGCGAACACCGGGGAGCTGTTTTTT. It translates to CASSTSSANTGELFF.

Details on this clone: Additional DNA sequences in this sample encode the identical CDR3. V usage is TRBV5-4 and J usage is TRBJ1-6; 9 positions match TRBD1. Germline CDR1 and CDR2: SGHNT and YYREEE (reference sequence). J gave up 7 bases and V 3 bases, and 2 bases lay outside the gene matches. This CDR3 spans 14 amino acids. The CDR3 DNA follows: TGTGCCAGCAGCTGGGACAGGGAAAATTCACCCCTCCACTTT. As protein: CASSWDRENSPLHF.

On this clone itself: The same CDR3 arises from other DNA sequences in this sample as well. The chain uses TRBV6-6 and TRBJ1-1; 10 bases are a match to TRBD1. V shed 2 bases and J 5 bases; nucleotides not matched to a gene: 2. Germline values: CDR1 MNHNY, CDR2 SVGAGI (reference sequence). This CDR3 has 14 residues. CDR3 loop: CASSYDRGRTEAFF. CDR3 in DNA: TGTGCCAGCAGTTACGACAGGGGGCGGACTGAAGCTTTCTTT.

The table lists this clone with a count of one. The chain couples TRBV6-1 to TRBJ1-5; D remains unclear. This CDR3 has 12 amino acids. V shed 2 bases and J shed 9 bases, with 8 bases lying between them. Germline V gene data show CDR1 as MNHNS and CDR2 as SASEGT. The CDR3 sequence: CASSEREGPQHF. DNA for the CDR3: TGTGCCAGCAGTGAACGTGAGGGGCCCCAGCATTTT.

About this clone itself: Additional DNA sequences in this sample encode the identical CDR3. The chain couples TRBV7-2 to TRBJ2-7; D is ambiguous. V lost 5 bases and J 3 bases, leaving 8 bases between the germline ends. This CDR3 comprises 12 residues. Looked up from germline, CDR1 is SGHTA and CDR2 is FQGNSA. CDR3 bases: TGTGCCAGCAGCCCTGACCTCTACGAGCAGTACTTC. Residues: CASSPDLYEQYF.

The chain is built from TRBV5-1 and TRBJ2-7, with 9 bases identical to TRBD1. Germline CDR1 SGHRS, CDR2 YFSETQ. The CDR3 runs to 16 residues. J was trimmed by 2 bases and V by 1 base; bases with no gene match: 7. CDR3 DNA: TGCGCCAGCAGCTTGACTTCGGACAGGGGAGCCTACGAGCAGTACTTC. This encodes CASSLTSDRGAYEQYF.

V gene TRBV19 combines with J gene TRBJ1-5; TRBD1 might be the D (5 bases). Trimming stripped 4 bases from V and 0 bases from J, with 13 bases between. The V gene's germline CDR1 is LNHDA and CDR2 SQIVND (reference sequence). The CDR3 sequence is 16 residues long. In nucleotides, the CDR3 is TGTGCCAGTAGTAAGGGGACTCAGGTTAGCAATCAGCCCCAGCATTTT. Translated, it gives CASSKGTQVSNQPQHF.

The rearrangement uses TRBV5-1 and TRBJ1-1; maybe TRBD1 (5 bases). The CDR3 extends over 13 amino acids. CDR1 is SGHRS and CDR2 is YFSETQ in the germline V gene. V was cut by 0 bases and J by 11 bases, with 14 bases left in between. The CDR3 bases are TGCGCCAGCAGCTTGGCAGGGAGCGGGGTGGCTTTCTTT. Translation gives CASSLAGSGVAFF. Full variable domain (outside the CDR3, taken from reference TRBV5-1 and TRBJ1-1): KAGVTQTPRYLIKTRGQQVTLSCSPISGHRSVSWYQQTPGQGLQFLFEYFSETQRNKGNFPGRFSGRQFSNSRSEMNVSTLELGDSALYLCASSLAGSGVAFFGQGTRLTVV.

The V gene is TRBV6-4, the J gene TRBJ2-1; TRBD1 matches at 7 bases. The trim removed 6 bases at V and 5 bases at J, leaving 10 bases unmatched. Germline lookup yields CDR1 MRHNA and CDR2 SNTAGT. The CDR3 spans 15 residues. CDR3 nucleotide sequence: TGTGCCAGCAGCTCCATGGGGACAGAAAACAATGAGCAGTTCTTC. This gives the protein CASSSMGTENNEQFF.

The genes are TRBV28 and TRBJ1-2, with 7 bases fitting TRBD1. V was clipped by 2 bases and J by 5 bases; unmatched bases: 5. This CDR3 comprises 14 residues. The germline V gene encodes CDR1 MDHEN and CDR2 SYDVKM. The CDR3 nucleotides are TGTGCCAGCAGTTTAAGGACAGGAATGTATGGCTACACCTTC. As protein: CASSLRTGMYGYTF.

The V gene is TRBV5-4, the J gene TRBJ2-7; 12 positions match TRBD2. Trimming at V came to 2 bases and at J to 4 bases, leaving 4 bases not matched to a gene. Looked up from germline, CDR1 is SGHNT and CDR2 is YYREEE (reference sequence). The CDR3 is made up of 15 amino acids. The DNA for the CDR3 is TGTGCCAGCAGCTTTGGACTAGCGGGACCATACGAGCAGTACTTC. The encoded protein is CASSFGLAGPYEQYF.

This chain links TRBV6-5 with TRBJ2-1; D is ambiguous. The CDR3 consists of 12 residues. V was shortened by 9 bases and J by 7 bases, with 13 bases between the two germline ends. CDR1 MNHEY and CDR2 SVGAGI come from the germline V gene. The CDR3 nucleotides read TGTGCCAGTAAAGGGTTGTGGAATGAGCAGTTCTTC. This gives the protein CASKGLWNEQFF.

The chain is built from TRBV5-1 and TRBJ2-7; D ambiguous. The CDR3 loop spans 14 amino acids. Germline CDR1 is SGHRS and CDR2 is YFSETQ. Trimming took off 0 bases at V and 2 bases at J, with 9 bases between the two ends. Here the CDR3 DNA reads TGCGCCAGCAGCTTGGGTCCAACAACCTACGAGCAGTACTTC. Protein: CASSLGPTTYEQYF.

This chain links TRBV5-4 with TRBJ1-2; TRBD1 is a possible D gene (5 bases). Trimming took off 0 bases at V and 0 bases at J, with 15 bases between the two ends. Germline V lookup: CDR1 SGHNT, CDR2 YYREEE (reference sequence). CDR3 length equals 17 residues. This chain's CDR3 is CASSLGGAAISNYGYTF. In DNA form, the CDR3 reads TGTGCCAGCAGCTTGGGCGGGGCCGCCATCTCTAACTATGGCTACACCTTC.

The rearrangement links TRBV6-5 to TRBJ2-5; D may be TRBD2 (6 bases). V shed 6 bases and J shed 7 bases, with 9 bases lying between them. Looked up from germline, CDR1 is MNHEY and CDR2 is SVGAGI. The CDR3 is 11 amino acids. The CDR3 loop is CASRTGVTQYF. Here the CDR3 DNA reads TGTGCCAGCAGGACGGGGGTGACCCAGTACTTC.

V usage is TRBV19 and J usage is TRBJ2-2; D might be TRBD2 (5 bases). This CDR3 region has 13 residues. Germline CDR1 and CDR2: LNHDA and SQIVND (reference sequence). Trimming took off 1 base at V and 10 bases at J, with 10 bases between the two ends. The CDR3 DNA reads TGTGCCAGTAGTATAGGCAAGGGAGAGGAGCTGTTTTTT. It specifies CASSIGKGEELFF.

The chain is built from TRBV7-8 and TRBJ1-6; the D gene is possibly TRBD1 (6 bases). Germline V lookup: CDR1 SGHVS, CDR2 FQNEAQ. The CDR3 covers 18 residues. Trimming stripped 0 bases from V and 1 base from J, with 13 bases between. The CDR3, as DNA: TGTGCCAGCAGCTTAGCTTGGGGGCTGAGTTCCTATAATTCACCCCTCCACTTT. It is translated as CASSLAWGLSSYNSPLHF.

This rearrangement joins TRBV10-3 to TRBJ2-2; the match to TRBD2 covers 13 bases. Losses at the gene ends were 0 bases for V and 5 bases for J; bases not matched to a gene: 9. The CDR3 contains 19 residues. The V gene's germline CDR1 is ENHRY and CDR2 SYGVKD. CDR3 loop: CAISESYPGLAGSTGELFF. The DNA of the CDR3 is TGTGCCATCAGTGAGTCCTATCCGGGACTAGCGGGAAGTACCGGGGAGCTGTTTTTT.

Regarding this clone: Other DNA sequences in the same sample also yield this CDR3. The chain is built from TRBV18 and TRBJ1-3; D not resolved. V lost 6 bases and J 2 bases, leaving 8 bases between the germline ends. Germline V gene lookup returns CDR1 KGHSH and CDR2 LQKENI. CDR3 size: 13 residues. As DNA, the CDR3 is TGTGCCAGCTCCCCGAGTCCTGGAAACACCATATATTTT. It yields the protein CASSPSPGNTIYF. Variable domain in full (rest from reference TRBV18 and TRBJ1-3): NAGVMQNPRHLVRRRGQEARLRCSPMKGHSHVYWYRQLPEEGLKFMVYLQKENIIDESGMPKERFSAEFPKEGPSILRIQQVVRGDSAAYFCASSPSPGNTIYFGEGSWLTVV.

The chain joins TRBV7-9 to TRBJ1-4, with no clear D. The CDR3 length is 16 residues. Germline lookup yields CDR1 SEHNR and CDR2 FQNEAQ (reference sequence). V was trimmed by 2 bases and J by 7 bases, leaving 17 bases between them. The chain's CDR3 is CASSLPLQASGEKLFF. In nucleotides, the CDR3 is TGTGCCAGCAGCTTACCCCTCCAGGCCTCTGGTGAAAAACTGTTTTTT.

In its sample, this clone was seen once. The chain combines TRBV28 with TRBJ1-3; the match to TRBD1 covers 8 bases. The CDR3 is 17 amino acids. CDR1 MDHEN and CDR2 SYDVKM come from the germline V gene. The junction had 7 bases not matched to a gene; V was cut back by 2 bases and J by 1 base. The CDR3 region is CASSLNQGAGSGNTIYF. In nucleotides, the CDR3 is TGTGCCAGCAGTTTAAATCAGGGGGCTGGATCTGGAAACACCATATATTTT.

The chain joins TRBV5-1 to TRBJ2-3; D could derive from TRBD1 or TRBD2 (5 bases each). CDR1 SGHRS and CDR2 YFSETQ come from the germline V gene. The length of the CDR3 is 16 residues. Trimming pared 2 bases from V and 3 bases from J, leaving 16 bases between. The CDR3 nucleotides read TGCGCCAGCAGCTTTCGGCTCGGGGCGGGTACAGATACGCAGTATTTT. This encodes CASSFRLGAGTDTQYF. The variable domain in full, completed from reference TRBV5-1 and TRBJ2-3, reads KAGVTQTPRYLIKTRGQQVTLSCSPISGHRSVSWYQQTPGQGLQFLFEYFSETQRNKGNFPGRFSGRQFSNSRSEMNVSTLELGDSALYLCASSFRLGAGTDTQYFGPGTRLTVL.

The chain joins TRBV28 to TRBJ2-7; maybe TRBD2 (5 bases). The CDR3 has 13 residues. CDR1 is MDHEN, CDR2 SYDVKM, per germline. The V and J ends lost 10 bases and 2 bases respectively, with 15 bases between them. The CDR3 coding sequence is TGTGCCACCTCGGGAACAGTTCCCTACGAGCAGTACTTC. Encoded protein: CATSGTVPYEQYF.

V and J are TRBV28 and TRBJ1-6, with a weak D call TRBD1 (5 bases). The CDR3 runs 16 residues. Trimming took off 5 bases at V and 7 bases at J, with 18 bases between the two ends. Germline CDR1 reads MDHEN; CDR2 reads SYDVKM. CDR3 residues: CASSGGSGTANSPLHF. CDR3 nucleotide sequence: TGTGCCAGCAGTGGGGGTTCCGGGACGGCCAATTCACCCCTCCACTTT. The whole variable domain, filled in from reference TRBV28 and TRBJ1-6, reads DVKVTQSSRYLVKRTGEKVFLECVQDMDHENMFWYRQDPGLGLRLIYFSYDVKMKEKGDIPEGYSVSREKKERFSLILESASTNQTSMYLCASSGGSGTANSPLHFGNGTRLTVT.

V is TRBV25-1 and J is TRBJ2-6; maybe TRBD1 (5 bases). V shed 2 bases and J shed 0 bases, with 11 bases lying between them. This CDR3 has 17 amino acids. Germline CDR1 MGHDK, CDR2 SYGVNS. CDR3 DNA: TGTGCCAGCAGTGAAACAAGGGGATTCTCTGGGGCCAACGTCCTGACTTTC. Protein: CASSETRGFSGANVLTF.

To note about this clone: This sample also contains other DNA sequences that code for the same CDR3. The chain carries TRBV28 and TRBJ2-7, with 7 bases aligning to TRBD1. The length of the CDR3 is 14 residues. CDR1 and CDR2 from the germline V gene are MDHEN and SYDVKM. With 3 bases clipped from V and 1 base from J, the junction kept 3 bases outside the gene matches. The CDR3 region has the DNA TGTGCCAGCAGTTTTCGGGACAGATCCTACGAGCAGTACTTC. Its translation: CASSFRDRSYEQYF.

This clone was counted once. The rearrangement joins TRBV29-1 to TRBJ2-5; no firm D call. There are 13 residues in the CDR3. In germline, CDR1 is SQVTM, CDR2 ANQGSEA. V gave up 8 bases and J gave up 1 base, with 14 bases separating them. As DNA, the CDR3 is TGCAGCCTAACGACGTGGCTCCAAGAGACCCAGTACTTC. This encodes CSLTTWLQETQYF.